This T cell receptor (beta chain) derives from a study of control samples from healthy donors and cancer patients. Some clones are missing from TCRdb's copy, which holds only in-frame ones; the method was immunoSEQ multiplex PCR. Among roughly 130,000 clones listed, about 95% were seen once. The table lists this clone with a count of one. CDR1 is SGHRS, CDR2 YFSETQ, per germline. CDR3 length equals 15 residues. Trimming shortened V by 2 bases and J by 2 bases, and 11 bases separated the two germline ends. The TCR originated in a man between 25 and 39 years old in good health. Material: blood. V and J are TRBV5-1 and TRBJ2-1, with a tentative D call TRBD1 (5 bases). In DNA form, the CDR3 reads TGCGCCAGCAGCTTTCAGGGTGGCGCCTACAATGAGCAGTTCTTC. Encoded protein: CASSFQGGAYNEQFF.